These T cell receptor beta chains were read from a single sample in a study of shared clonotypes between healthy human individuals. TCRdb's table, derived via immunoSEQ multiplex PCR, lists solely in-frame clones and lacks some. The table lists approximately 640,000 clones, 90% of them singletons. The sequenced material came from memory CD8+ T cells from PBMCs. The receptor set was obtained from a man aged 18-30 years in good health. Some clones in this sample may be carry-over from other donors' samples. CDR3s include the opening cysteine and the closing phenylalanine or tryptophan. D genes are given only for firm matches. The size entry is marked missing in some rows and otherwise reads once, few, many or a size class.

J gene | D gene | V gene | clone size | CDR3 protein | CDR3 DNA
TRBJ2-1 | - | TRBV28 | once | CASSWDGHNEQFF | TGTGCCAGCAGTTGGGACGGACACAATGAGCAGTTCTTC
TRBJ1-4 | - | TRBV5-6 | once | CASSLAGLAEKLFF | TGTGCCAGCAGCTTAGCAGGGCTTGCGGAAAAACTGTTTTTT
TRBJ1-2 | - | TRBV25-1 | - | CASSESRAGDGYTF | TGTGCCAGCAGTGAATCACGAGCAGGGGATGGCTACACCTTC
TRBJ2-1 | TRBD1 | TRBV5-6 | - | CASSFVTGVDNEQFF | TGTGCCAGCAGCTTCGTGACAGGGGTGGATAATGAGCAGTTCTTC
TRBJ1-1 | TRBD1 | TRBV7-9 | - | CASSLWTGGYPMNTEAFF | TGTGCCAGCAGCCTATGGACAGGGGGCTATCCCATGAACACTGAAGCTTTCTTT
TRBJ2-3 | - | TRBV30 | - | CAWSLGVASSTDTQYF | TGTGCCTGGAGTCTTGGGGTAGCGTCTAGCACAGATACGCAGTATTTT
TRBJ2-7 | TRBD2 | TRBV13 | - | CASSKLAGTLYEQYF | TGTGCCAGCAGCAAACTAGCGGGAACTCTCTACGAGCAGTACTTC
TRBJ2-1 | TRBD2 | TRBV7-9 | - | CASSGGLAEQFF | TGTGCCAGCAGCGGCGGACTAGCGGAGCAGTTCTTC
TRBJ1-2 | - | TRBV7-9 | - | CASSLGWDGPTNNYGYTF | TGTGCCAGCAGCTTAGGGTGGGACGGGCCCACCAATAACTATGGCTACACCTTC
TRBJ2-7 | - | TRBV7-3 | - | CASSLTLAHEQYF | TGTGCCAGCAGCTTAACTCTAGCCCACGAGCAGTACTTC
TRBJ2-2 | - | TRBV19 | - | CASLPRVGRGTGELFF | TGTGCCAGCCTACCTCGTGTGGGGCGTGGGACCGGGGAGCTGTTTTTT
TRBJ2-1 | - | TRBV7-9 | few | CASRSSYNEQFF | TGTGCCAGCAGGAGCTCCTACAATGAGCAGTTCTTC
TRBJ2-5 | TRBD2 | TRBV11-2 | - | CASSPSAIPGTKAESAQYF | TGTGCCAGCAGCCCCAGTGCAATACCCGGGACTAAGGCCGAGTCGGCCCAGTACTTC
TRBJ2-2 | - | TRBV4-1 | - | CASSLSLERAGELFF | TGCGCCAGCAGCCTCTCACTCGAAAGGGCCGGGGAGCTGTTTTTT
TRBJ2-1 | TRBD2 | TRBV5-1 | - | CASSPDTSGLYNEQFF | TGCGCCAGCAGCCCGGACACTAGCGGGCTCTACAATGAGCAGTTCTTC
TRBJ1-1 | - | TRBV2 | - | CASNKGSDTEAFF | TGTGCCAGCAATAAGGGTTCGGACACTGAAGCTTTCTTT
TRBJ2-7 | - | TRBV4-1 | - | CASSQVSERRGERQYF | TGCGCCAGCAGCCAAGTTAGTGAGCGCAGGGGAGAGAGGCAGTACTTC
TRBJ2-5 | TRBD2 | TRBV6-6 | - | CASSPRTSPQETQYF | TGTGCCAGCAGTCCCAGGACTAGTCCTCAAGAGACCCAGTACTTC
TRBJ1-5 | - | TRBV12-2 | - | CASRWKLLWTPVVHF | TGTGCAAGTCGCTGGAAACTTTTATGGACACCGGTAGTACATTTT
TRBJ2-7 | - | TRBV29-1 | - | CSVGLGISYEQYF | TGCAGCGTTGGGCTAGGCATTTCCTACGAGCAGTACTTC
TRBJ2-3 | - | TRBV9 | many | CASSVDGDTQYF | TGTGCCAGCAGCGTAGACGGGGATACGCAGTATTTT
TRBJ2-7 | - | TRBV6-5 | - | CASSYRDEQYF | TGTGCCAGCAGTTACAGGGACGAGCAGTACTTC